Included here is one TCR beta chain sequence, with context. The entry originates in a study of blood T cell repertoires in COVID-19. Background on the study: Sources were T cells, B-cell-depleted T cells, or PBMCs; the material itself was cDNA or gDNA.

Libraries were prepared by immunoSEQ multiplex PCR; TCRdb keeps only in-frame clonotypes and omits some of them. The sample yields more than 90,000 clones, 80% to 85% seen once. The receptor comes from a man aged 60 to 75 with acute or convalescent COVID-19. The material sequenced was peripheral blood.

The CDR3 sequence is CASSDVGAGAFF. The CDR3 nucleotides read TGTGCCAGCAGTGACGTGGGGGCCGGGGCTTTCTTT. This rearrangement joins TRBV6-1 to TRBJ1-1; a weak D match, TRBD1 (6 bases). Germline V gene lookup returns CDR1 MNHNS and CDR2 SASEGT. Trimming pared 3 bases from V and 11 bases from J, leaving 13 bases between. The CDR3 length is 12 residues.